This T cell receptor (beta chain) was captured by sequencing in a study of cytomegalovirus exposure and HLA in healthy donors (dated by TCRdb to about 2017). Background on the whole study: According to a later analysis, one platform produced both the 120 validation repertoires and the 730 or so repertoires of the first cohort. To predict cytomegalovirus infection status, the study combined high-throughput TCR immunosequencing, statistical association of individual TCRs with disease status, and machine learning. The study was designed to test whether signatures of past pathogen exposure could be identified by cataloging public T cell receptors. Along with the approximately 700-subject first cohort, a separate validation cohort of 120 different subjects was used. Overall study results and their limits: Most TCR sequences were observed very rarely across donors, whereas some public TCRs were present in many individuals. A later analysis had no HLA typing for the validation cohort, so co-occurrence there was scored across all 130 or so repertoires. The classifier was reported to diagnose cytomegalovirus status with high specificity and sensitivity in both the original cohort and the validation cohort. Subsequent analysis determined that TCRs grouped into clusters in the first cohort also showed a tendency toward co-occurrence across the 90 to 150 validation repertoires, and approximately 94% of cluster scores exceeded 0. According to the authors, the approach could potentially be generalized to other disease states and immunological phenotypes. The study listed 164 TCR beta chains as associated with cytomegalovirus. Three of the identified cytomegalovirus-associated TCR beta chains were confirmed in vitro to be specific for cytomegalovirus antigens.

To note about this clone: Its cognate antigen has yet to be identified. Base-call qualities are not available, and no considerably larger clone is one nucleotide away.

Separate from the approximately 700-subject first cohort, the validation cohort of over 90 subjects was the group to which the donors belonged. From the cysteine through the phenylalanine, the CDR3 covers 15 amino acids. Just CDR3 DNA is preserved here, 45 bases in frame from base 1. V has 8 bases trimmed and J has 2 bases trimmed; junction bases matching no gene number 5. For CDR1 and CDR2, the germline V gene lists MNHNS and SASEGT. The library was prepared using the immunoSEQ multiplex PCR assay. The study's processing was this. A statistical classification framework was developed to diagnose cytomegalovirus status using the catalog of TCR beta chain sequences. TCRdb took this table from immuneACCESS and kept in-frame rearrangements with V and J called. Such tables lack part of the clones; where checked against another copy, unresolved V genes explain under half of the gap, and the rest is unexplained. The V and J calls and clone size were taken over from that table, and D and trimming were inferred from the DNA. This sample is represented by some 83,000 clones; nearly 95% of them were singletons. The ten top clones hold approximately 2.1% of the sample.

The source is a young woman in good health and CMV-seronegative. The chain uses TRBV6-1 and TRBJ2-1; the junction holds 11 bases that match TRBD2. The sequenced sample consisted of PBMCs. Read as DNA, the sequence is TGTGCCAGCGCGATAGCGGGAGGGACCTACAATGAGCAGTTCTTC. The translation is CASAIAGGTYNEQFF.